The clone carrying this TCR beta chain was detected only once. Its antigen is currently unknown. Method: immunoSEQ multiplex PCR; TCRdb's copy keeps in-frame clones and lacks some. Of approximately 110,000 clones listed, roughly 90% are singletons. This sample is drawn from a study of T cell responses to AZD1222 COVID-19 vaccine. Study-level findings and limits: As reported, nearly half of all spike-specific TCRs target variant regions that are unmutated. Donor demographics were predominantly white British with a female majority; clonal diversity may be underestimated.

Per germline, CDR1 ENHRY and CDR2 SYGVKD. V was cut by 3 bases and J by 6 bases, with 12 bases left in between. CDR3 length: 15 amino acids. This TCR was recovered from an adult in good health. The sample here was peripheral blood, taken on day 0 of AZD1222 vaccination. This chain uses TRBV10-3 with TRBJ1-6, with D tentatively TRBD1 (5 bases). The CDR3 spells CAISELAGSNSPLHF. The CDR3 coding sequence is TGTGCCATCAGTGAATTGGCAGGGAGTAATTCACCCCTCCACTTT.